What follows are 14 T cell receptor beta chains derived from one specimen sequenced in a study of OX40 agonist ivuxolimab in advanced cancers. Here immunoSEQ multiplex PCR was the method, and the copy in TCRdb shows in-frame clones only, minus some. The table lists tens of thousands of clones, over 80% of them singletons. This material consisted of CD4+ or CD8+ T cells sorted from blood, taken in a trial of the OX40 agonist ivuxolimab. The source is an adult with an advanced solid tumor such as melanoma, head and neck, liver or kidney cancer.

The V call is TRBV28, the J call TRBJ1-5; D remains ambiguous. This CDR3 contains 15 residues. Germline CDR1 and CDR2: MDHEN and SYDVKM. V was pared by 2 bases and J by 6 bases, with 14 bases between. The DNA for the CDR3 is TGTGCCAGCAGTTTAGGAGTCGTAGTAGGTCAGCCCCAGCATTTT. This codes for CASSLGVVVGQPQHF.

The V gene is TRBV10-3, the J gene TRBJ2-2; 8 bases are shared with TRBD2. The J segment lost 4 bases and the V segment lost 6 bases, leaving 7 bases of the junction unmatched. The germline V gene has CDR1 ENHRY and CDR2 SYGVKD. The CDR3 loop spans 15 amino acids. In DNA form, the CDR3 reads TGTGCCATCAGCCCGGGACTAGGGAGCACCGGGGAGCTGTTTTTT. Translated, it gives CAISPGLGSTGELFF.

The chain links TRBV28 to TRBJ1-1, with D unclear. V lost 5 bases, J lost 1 base, and 11 bases lay in between. Per the germline V gene, CDR1 is MDHEN and CDR2 is SYDVKM. The CDR3 runs to 14 residues. CDR3 residues: CASSGSLPNTEAFF. CDR3 DNA: TGTGCCAGCAGTGGTTCACTTCCGAACACTGAAGCTTTCTTT.

The chain links TRBV29-1 to TRBJ1-1, with 7 bases that match TRBD1. The trim removed 6 bases at V and 4 bases at J, leaving 8 bases unmatched. The CDR3 contains 13 residues. In germline, CDR1 is SQVTM, CDR2 ANQGSEA. The CDR3 protein is CSVGQASGTEAFF. In DNA, the CDR3 is TGCAGCGTCGGACAGGCTAGTGGCACTGAAGCTTTCTTT.

To note about this clone: Given the absence of the conserved phenylalanine or tryptophan at the CDR3 end, a read error is likely. The chain couples TRBV6-6 to TRBJ1-1, with D tentatively TRBD1 (6 bases). V gave up 7 bases and J gave up 8 bases, with 20 bases separating them. The V gene's germline CDR1 is MNHNY and CDR2 SVGAGI (reference sequence). This CDR3 spans 14 amino acids. CDR3 amino acids: CASTGGGGGREAFL. DNA for the CDR3: TGTGCCAGCACCGGAGGAGGAGGGGGTCGGGAAGCTTTCCTT.

The chain employs TRBV18 and TRBJ1-2; 8 bases are shared with TRBD1. This CDR3 has 14 residues. The germline CDR1 and CDR2 sequences are KGHSH and LQKENI. The junction had 11 bases not matched to a gene; V was cut back by 6 bases and J by 8 bases. The CDR3 nucleotides are TGTGCCAGCTCGCCGGACAGGGAAGAAGGCGGCTACACCTTC. Translated, it gives CASSPDREEGGYTF.

The CDR3 protein is CASSLVMSGRGNTIYF. The CDR3 DNA sequence: TGTGCCAGCAGCTTAGTTATGTCGGGACGTGGAAACACCATATATTTT. V usage is TRBV7-8 and J usage is TRBJ1-3; TRBD1 is a possible D gene (5 bases). Germline V gene sequence: CDR1 SGHVS, CDR2 FQNEAQ. Trimming pared 1 base from V and 3 bases from J, leaving 13 bases between. This CDR3 has 16 amino acids.

CDR3 loop: CARGGTIPTDTQYF. The CDR3 DNA is TGTGCAAGGGGAGGGACTATTCCCACAGATACGCAGTATTTT. The genes are TRBV12-2 and TRBJ2-3; TRBD2, the table's D call, lacks a check against the DNA. TRBV12-2 is reported as a pseudogene. This CDR3 contains 14 residues.

This clone was detected a few times. The V call is TRBV6-1, the J call TRBJ1-1; the D gene is possibly TRBD1 (5 bases). V dropped 6 bases and J dropped 3 bases, with 11 bases sitting between them. The CDR3 has 13 residues. CDR1 MNHNS and CDR2 SASEGT come from the germline V gene. The CDR3, as DNA: TGTGCCAGCAGCCCGCGGGGGGACACTGAAGCTTTCTTT. This translates into CASSPRGDTEAFF.

V gene TRBV11-2 combines with J gene TRBJ1-2; D call uncertain. CDR1 and CDR2 (germline): SGHAT, FQNNGV. The V end lost 7 bases, the J end lost 8 bases, and 26 bases lay between the germline ends. The CDR3 loop spans 16 amino acids. The CDR3, as DNA: TGTGCCAGCACCTCAAACTCCCACCGGATCCCGGGAGGCTACACCTTC. Amino acids: CASTSNSHRIPGGYTF.

CDR3 amino acids: CASSPRGAATGELFF. The CDR3 DNA is TGTGCCAGTAGTCCCAGGGGAGCGGCGACCGGGGAGCTGTTTTTT. The V and J genes are TRBV19 and TRBJ2-2, with a tentative D call TRBD1 (6 bases). Germline V gene lookup returns CDR1 LNHDA and CDR2 SQIVND (reference sequence). The V and J ends lost 5 bases and 5 bases respectively, with 15 bases between them. CDR3 length equals 15 residues.

This chain joins TRBV6-6 and TRBJ2-7, with 10 bases lining up with TRBD1. V lost 2 bases and J lost 2; bases outside the gene matches: 6. This CDR3 region has 16 residues. Per the germline V gene, CDR1 is MNHNY and CDR2 is SVGAGI (reference sequence). Here the CDR3 reads CASSYPRGTGAYEQYF. Written as DNA, the CDR3 is TGTGCCAGCAGTTACCCCAGAGGGACAGGGGCCTACGAGCAGTACTTC.

The gene calls are TRBV5-4 and TRBJ1-1; no clear D gene. CDR3 length: 15 residues. Germline CDR1 is SGHNT and CDR2 is YYREEE (reference sequence). Trimming pared 0 bases from V and 0 bases from J, leaving 9 bases between. CDR3 sequence: CASSLAGIMNTEAFF. CDR3 DNA: TGTGCCAGCAGCTTGGCGGGGATCATGAACACTGAAGCTTTCTTT.

The chain uses TRBV18 and TRBJ2-5; 13 bases agree with TRBD2. Losses at the gene ends were 0 bases for V and 3 bases for J; bases not matched to a gene: 4. From germline, CDR1 is KGHSH and CDR2 LQKENI. The CDR3 spans 17 residues. The CDR3 spells CASSPPAGLAGEETQYF. The CDR3 bases are TGTGCCAGCTCACCACCGGCTGGACTAGCGGGAGAAGAGACCCAGTACTTC.